This entry lists 23 T cell receptor beta chains sequenced from one sample in a study of glioma-infiltrating T cells. The iRepertoire nested amplicon-rescue multiplex PCR amplified TCR alpha and beta CDR3s from RNA. TCRdb reprocessed the multiplex PCR reads with MiXCR, giving one entry per CDR3 protein. This table has about 3,900 distinct CDR3 sequences, 80% to 95% appearing once. Sequenced sample: glioma tissue, nonneoplastic brain tissue, or PBMCs (not recorded which). The receptors were sampled from a human donor with low-grade glioma or glioblastoma, undergoing nonglioma brain surgery, or in good health (not recorded which).

About this clonotype itself: As an off-target read in a library built for alpha chains, this beta chain has a frequency of little significance. CDR3 coding DNA: TGTGCCAGCAGTTACAGGGGTATTGGCAATCAGCCCCAGCATTTT. It specifies CASSYRGIGNQPQHF. The V and J genes are TRBV6-5 and TRBJ1-5, with D perhaps matching TRBD1 (5 bases). CDR1 MNHEY and CDR2 SVGAGI come from the germline V gene. The CDR3 spans 15 residues. V shed 2 bases and J shed 2 bases, with 10 bases lying between them.

This clonotype was picked up one time. The germline gene is not matched at one end of the junction; a read error may be the cause. Because the library targeted alpha chains, this beta chain is an off-target read whose size means little. The CDR3 reads CTTSRGSGSVADTQYF. CDR3 coding DNA: TGTACCACCAGCAGAGGTAGCGGGAGTGTCGCAGATACGCAGTATTTT. The chain employs TRBV15 and TRBJ2-3; 9 nucleotides agree with TRBD2. This CDR3 has 16 amino acids. Germline assignment: CDR1 LNHNV and CDR2 YYDKDF (reference sequence).

This clonotype was seen a handful of times. This beta chain came through as a stray read in a library set up for alpha chains, and its size says little. The chain carries TRBV20-1 and TRBJ1-4, with 10 bases aligning to TRBD1. Per germline, CDR1 DFQATT and CDR2 SNEGSKA (reference sequence). Trimming removed 5 bases from V and 8 bases from J; junction bases left unmatched: 5. CDR3 length: 13 amino acids. The CDR3 DNA is TGCAGTGCTCTGGACAGGGGGAGAGAAAAACTGTTTTTT. It codes for CSALDRGREKLFF.

A note on this clonotype: The library was built for alpha chains, so this beta chain is an off-target read and its size means little. This sequence joins TRBV10-2 and TRBJ1-1; D is unresolved. This CDR3 spans 11 amino acids. With 4 bases removed from V and 7 bases from J, the gap between germline ends came to 7 bases. Germline V lookup: CDR1 WSHSY, CDR2 SAAADI. The CDR3 spells CASSALSEAFF. The CDR3 DNA reads TGCGCCAGCAGTGCACTAAGTGAAGCTTTCTTT.

A word on this clonotype: In a library made to pick up alpha chains, this beta chain is a stray read with a size that means little. This chain joins TRBV2 and TRBJ2-3; D remains unclear. Germline V CDR1 and CDR2: SNHLY, FYNNEI. With 9 bases removed from V and 6 bases from J, the gap between germline ends came to 10 bases. The CDR3 length is 11 residues. The CDR3: CARSALDTQYF. The CDR3 coding sequence is TGTGCCAGGTCAGCCCTCGATACGCAGTATTTT.

In the case of this clonotype: This beta chain lies outside the target of a library built for alpha chains; its clone size means little. The genes are TRBV20-1 and TRBJ1-2, with a weak D call TRBD1 (6 bases). Trimming left V 1 base short and J 4 bases short, with 16 bases between. Germline lookup yields CDR1 DFQATT and CDR2 SNEGSKA (reference sequence). The CDR3 contains 15 residues. The CDR3 nucleotides are TGCAGTGCTAGAGGGGGGTCCAGGGGAAGCTATGGCTACACCTTC. Its translation is CSARGGSRGSYGYTF.

Points on this clonotype: The library was designed around alpha chains, so this beta chain is a stray read whose abundance carries little weight. This chain connects TRBV6-2 or TRBV6-3 to TRBJ1-1, with TRBD1 matching over 7 bases. The ends lost 1 base at V and 0 bases at J; junction bases unmatched: 17. Germline CDR1 is MNHEY and CDR2 is SVGEGT. This CDR3 spans 20 amino acids. In nucleotides, the CDR3 is TGTGCCAGCAGTTACTTACCTATCACAGGGGTCCTTCCGATGAACACTGAAGCTTTCTTT. Translation: CASSYLPITGVLPMNTEAFF.

As to this clonotype: A library made for alpha chains picked up this beta chain off target, so its size means little. This rearrangement joins TRBV5-1 to TRBJ1-1; tentative D call: TRBD1 (5 bases). The CDR3 is 14 residues long. The V end lost 6 bases, the J end lost 1 base, and 13 bases lay between the germline ends. Germline CDR1 is SGHRS and CDR2 is YFSETQ. The CDR3 bases are TGCGCCAGCACATTACAGGCTTCGAACACTGAAGCTTTCTTT. It encodes CASTLQASNTEAFF.

A note on this clonotype: In a library made to pick up alpha chains, this beta chain is a stray read with a size that means little. The chain carries TRBV12-3 or TRBV12-4 and TRBJ1-2; D is unclear. There are 12 residues in the CDR3. Trimming pared 3 bases from V and 4 bases from J, leaving 6 bases between. CDR3 protein: CASSFYLYGYTF. CDR3 DNA sequence: TGTGCCAGCAGTTTCTATCTCTATGGCTACACCTTC.

About this clonotype itself: At one boundary the junction diverges from the germline segment, which might be a read error. The library was prepared for alpha chains; this beta chain is a stray read, so its frequency means little. The chain is built from TRBV10-2 and TRBJ1-2; possibly TRBD1 for D (5 bases). Germline V lookup: CDR1 WSHSY, CDR2 SAAADI. This CDR3 spans 13 amino acids. This CDR3 is CASYPGQGDGYTF. In DNA, the CDR3 is TGTGCCTCCTATCCGGGGCAGGGTGATGGCTACACCTTC.

On this clonotype itself: This beta chain came through as a stray read in a library set up for alpha chains, and its size says little. The chain has TRBV15 and TRBJ1-2; 10 bases fit TRBD1. The trim removed 3 bases at V and 2 bases at J, leaving 3 bases unmatched. The CDR3 consists of 15 residues. Germline CDR1 reads LNHNV; CDR2 reads YYDKDF (reference sequence). The CDR3 is CATSSRQGANYGYTF. In DNA, the CDR3 is TGTGCCACCAGCAGTCGACAGGGGGCCAACTATGGCTACACCTTC.

On this clonotype: A library made for alpha chains picked up this beta chain off target, so its size means little. The rearrangement uses TRBV10-3 and TRBJ1-1; no reliable D call. The V gene's germline CDR1 is ENHRY and CDR2 SYGVKD. The CDR3 is 15 amino acids. Deletions cut 10 bases from V and 1 base from J, with 19 bases between. The CDR3 reads CASRKEAQSNTEAFF. The CDR3 DNA sequence: TGTGCCAGCAGGAAGGAGGCACAATCGAACACTGAAGCTTTCTTT.

Notes on this clonotype: Since it is a stray read in a library aimed at alpha chains, this beta chain has a size that is not meaningful. The genes are TRBV28 and TRBJ1-3, with 7 bases matching TRBD1. Germline V gene lookup returns CDR1 MDHEN and CDR2 SYDVKM. The V gene end was trimmed by 7 bases and the J gene end by 3 bases; junction bases not matched to a gene: 9. This CDR3 is built from 15 residues. CDR3 protein: CASIGGGTVGNTIYF. CDR3 nucleotides: TGTGCCAGCATCGGAGGAGGGACAGTTGGAAACACCATATATTTT. Looking up the rest from reference TRBV28 and TRBJ1-3 gives the full variable domain: DVKVTQSSRYLVKRTGEKVFLECVQDMDHENMFWYRQDPGLGLRLIYFSYDVKMKEKGDIPEGYSVSREKKERFSLILESASTNQTSMYLCASIGGGTVGNTIYFGEGSWLTVV.

A word on this clonotype: The library was prepared for alpha chains; this beta chain is a stray read, so its frequency means little. The chain combines TRBV24-1 with TRBJ1-1; D remains unclear. V was clipped by 7 bases and J by 2 bases, with 10 bases between them. The germline CDR1 and CDR2 sequences are KGHDR and SFDVKD. The CDR3 covers 13 residues. CDR3 sequence: CATRSDANTEAFF. CDR3 nucleotide sequence: TGTGCCACCAGATCGGACGCAAACACTGAAGCTTTCTTT.

With respect to this clonotype: A library prepared for alpha chains yielded this beta chain as an off-target read; its size is of little meaning. V usage is TRBV6-6 and J usage is TRBJ2-1; TRBD2 aligns across 7 bases. V gave up 7 bases and J gave up 5 bases; unmatched junction bases: 11. Per the germline V gene, CDR1 is MNHNY and CDR2 is SVGAGI (reference sequence). This CDR3 is built from 15 residues. This CDR3 is CASIFGGGPDNEQFF. For the CDR3, the DNA is TGTGCCAGCATTTTTGGGGGAGGGCCCGACAATGAGCAGTTCTTC.

Turning to this clonotype: This beta chain slipped into a library made for alpha chains as a stray read, so its size is not meaningful. This sequence joins TRBV6-6 and TRBJ2-3, with D possibly matching TRBD1 (6 bases). This CDR3 region has 14 residues. Germline values: CDR1 MNHNY, CDR2 SVGAGI (reference sequence). V lost 7 bases, J lost 8 bases, and 19 bases lay in between. In DNA form, the CDR3 reads TGTGCCAGCAAGAAGGACAGCCTGGCGGGTACGCAGTATTTT. This gives the protein CASKKDSLAGTQYF.

As concerns this clonotype: For a library built for alpha chains, this beta chain is a stray read; little rests on its size. The chain carries TRBV20-1 and TRBJ2-3, with D perhaps TRBD2 (6 bases). There are 12 residues in the CDR3. Per the germline V gene, CDR1 is DFQATT and CDR2 is SNEGSKA (reference sequence). V was shortened by 7 bases and J by 5 bases, with 13 bases between the two germline ends. CDR3 region: CSVGGRGDTQYF. The CDR3 coding sequence is TGCAGTGTTGGGGGGAGAGGAGATACGCAGTATTTT.

About this clonotype itself: At one boundary the junction diverges from the germline segment, which might be a read error. Little can be read into the size of this beta chain, an off-target read in a library designed for alpha chains. The chain joins TRBV6-6 to TRBJ2-4, with D maybe TRBD2 (5 bases). CDR3 length: 15 amino acids. Germline lookup yields CDR1 MNHNY and CDR2 SVGAGI (reference sequence). The CDR3 nucleotides are TGCGCCAGCAGGAGGATAAACAAGGTCAAAAACATTCAGTACTTC. Translating gives CASRRINKVKNIQYF.

This clonotype was counted a few times. This beta chain appears as a stray read in a library generated for alpha chains; its size is not informative. The chain joins TRBV15 to TRBJ1-1; D is unresolved. Trimming shortened V by 0 bases and J by 8 bases, and 4 bases separated the two germline ends. This CDR3 has 11 residues. Germline CDR1 is LNHNV and CDR2 is YYDKDF (reference sequence). The CDR3 region is CATSRDLEAFF. In nucleotides, the CDR3 is TGTGCCACCAGCAGAGATTTAGAAGCTTTCTTT.

In regard to this clonotype: This beta chain turned up in a library designed for alpha chains; as an off-target read, its abundance says little. V usage is TRBV27 and J usage is TRBJ1-3; D gene unclear. CDR1 and CDR2 (germline): MNHEY, SMNVEV (reference sequence). There are 13 residues in the CDR3. V was clipped by 5 bases and J by 9 bases, with 14 bases between them. The CDR3 sequence is CASSLGPGATIYF. In nucleotides, the CDR3 is TGTGCCAGCAGTCTCGGACCTGGAGCCACCATATATTTT.

Comment on this clonotype: In a library made to pick up alpha chains, this beta chain is a stray read with a size that means little. The chain combines TRBV28 with TRBJ2-1, with D perhaps TRBD1 or TRBD2 (6 bases each). The CDR3 loop spans 13 amino acids. CDR1 and CDR2 from the germline V gene are MDHEN and SYDVKM. V lost 4 bases to trimming and J lost 4 bases, with 8 bases between them. The CDR3 bases are TGTGCCAGCAGTTCGGGGGCTTACAATGAGCAGTTCTTC. It yields the protein CASSSGAYNEQFF. The variable domain in full, with the rest retrieved from reference TRBV28 and TRBJ2-1, is DVKVTQSSRYLVKRTGEKVFLECVQDMDHENMFWYRQDPGLGLRLIYFSYDVKMKEKGDIPEGYSVSREKKERFSLILESASTNQTSMYLCASSSGAYNEQFFGPGTRLTVL.

A note on this clonotype: The library was built for alpha chains, so this beta chain is an off-target read and its size means little. V gene TRBV20-1 combines with J gene TRBJ1-1, with D uncertain. V lost 7 bases and J 6 bases, leaving 18 bases between the germline ends. Germline V gene lookup returns CDR1 DFQATT and CDR2 SNEGSKA (reference sequence). CDR3 length: 13 amino acids. In nucleotides, the CDR3 is TGCAGTGGAGAGGGATACGGGGAACCTGAAGCTTTCTTT. Translated: CSGEGYGEPEAFF.

Worth noting for this clonotype: This beta chain is a stray read from a library made for alpha chains; its abundance is not meaningful. This rearrangement joins TRBV7-9 to TRBJ2-5; the D is unclear. Germline V gives CDR1 SEHNR, CDR2 FQNEAQ (reference sequence). Trimming pared 5 bases from V and 0 bases from J, leaving 10 bases between. The CDR3 length is 14 residues. The CDR3 nucleotides read TGTGCCAGCAGCAAAGGCGCGTACCAAGAGACCCAGTACTTC. Protein sequence: CASSKGAYQETQYF.